The source of this T cell receptor (beta chain) is a study of shared clonotypes between healthy human individuals. Naive-designated CD8 cells lacked CD45RO, were positively enriched for CCR7, and omitted terminally differentiated effector memory CD45RA+ cells. This CDR3 is 17 amino acids long. The germline V gene has CDR1 MGHRA and CDR2 YSYEKL. V dropped 0 bases and J dropped 3 bases, with 17 bases sitting between them. For each subset, genomic DNA was distributed in equal portions over several immunoSEQ plates. In replicate PCRs of sorted subsets, roughly 210 ng DNA, about 30,000 T cell genomes, was used. This table comes from immunoSEQ multiplex PCR, and its TCRdb copy is limited to in-frame clones, with some not included. The data contain 1.5 million to 2.5 million clones, approximately 94% of them singletons.

This chain uses TRBV4-1 with TRBJ1-1; D possibly corresponds to TRBD1 (6 bases). Material: naive CD8+ T cells sorted from blood. The sequence derives from a man aged 18 to 29 in good health. The CDR3 DNA reads as TGCGCCAGCAGCCAAGATAGGGTGGGGGGCGCGGACACTGAAGCTTTCTTT. This codes for CASSQDRVGGADTEAFF.